The 18 T cell receptor beta chains listed next were all sequenced from one sample in a study of radiation and T cells in renal cell carcinoma. Using immunoSEQ multiplex PCR, the repertoire was profiled, and TCRdb retains in-frame clones only, with some absent. The profile covers around 64,000 clones, with around 78% appearing a single time and 7.3% taken by the ten largest. This sample's time point: baseline pretreatment blood. Treatment denoted: 15 Gy SBRT to primary tumor, nephrectomy 4 weeks later. The material was blood, obtained from a patient whose treatment included radiotherapy and nephrectomy. The receptor source for this set is a man aged 55 to 70 with renal cell carcinoma.

A note on this clone: Other DNA sequences within the sample encode an identical CDR3. The chain uses TRBV11-1 and TRBJ2-1; no clear D gene. Trimming removed 0 bases at V and 4 bases at J, with 7 bases between. The germline gives CDR1 SGHAT, CDR2 FQDESV (reference sequence). The CDR3 contains 14 residues. The CDR3 bases are TGTGCCAGCAGCTTAGCGGGGATATACAATGAGCAGTTCTTC. Its translation is CASSLAGIYNEQFF.

This chain uses TRBV13 with TRBJ2-2, with TRBD2 matching 11 bases. The junction had 5 bases not matched to a gene; V was cut back by 4 bases and J by 7 bases. The CDR3 is 15 residues long. Germline V gene lookup returns CDR1 PRHDT and CDR2 FYEKMQ (reference sequence). The CDR3 loop is CASSYSGRAIGELFF. The CDR3, as DNA: TGTGCCAGCAGCTATAGCGGGAGGGCCATCGGGGAGCTGTTTTTT.

The chain couples TRBV10-1 to TRBJ2-2, with D unresolved. V was shortened by 1 base and J by 7 bases, with 7 bases between the two germline ends. The CDR3 loop spans 13 amino acids. Germline CDR1 WNHNN, CDR2 SYGVQD (reference sequence). The CDR3 nucleotides are TGCGCCAGCAGTGAGTACCTCGACGGGGAGCTGTTTTTT. It translates to CASSEYLDGELFF.

This clone was seen only a few times. The rearrangement uses TRBV19 and TRBJ1-5; TRBD1 is a possible D gene (5 bases). This CDR3 comprises 16 residues. Germline V gene data show CDR1 as LNHDA and CDR2 as SQIVND (reference sequence). Deletions cut 5 bases from V and 6 bases from J, with 20 bases between. The CDR3 here is CASSPPRETGFQPQHF. CDR3 coding DNA: TGTGCCAGTAGTCCACCGCGAGAAACAGGTTTTCAGCCCCAGCATTTT. Full variable domain (missing parts from reference TRBV19 and TRBJ1-5): DGGITQSPKYLFRKEGQNVTLSCEQNLNHDAMYWYRQDPGQGLRLIYYSQIVNDFQKGDIAEGYSVSREKKESFPLTVTSAQKNPTAFYLCASSPPRETGFQPQHFGDGTRLSIL.

The rearrangement links TRBV29-1 to TRBJ2-2; D not certain. The CDR3 contains 13 residues. Germline loops: CDR1 SQVTM, CDR2 ANQGSEA. Trimming stripped 0 bases from V and 8 bases from J, with 10 bases between. CDR3 DNA: TGCAGCGTTGAAGACCTTATTCAGGGGGAGCTGTTTTTT. Protein product: CSVEDLIQGELFF.

V usage is TRBV7-6 and J usage is TRBJ1-1; TRBD1 matches at 7 bases. Trimming removed 5 bases from V and 7 bases from J; junction bases left unmatched: 10. This CDR3 comprises 14 residues. Per the germline V gene, CDR1 is SGHVS and CDR2 is FNYEAQ. CDR3 DNA sequence: TGTGCCAGCAGCCCTAGGGGGCAGGTCGATGAAGCTTTCTTT. This encodes CASSPRGQVDEAFF. Together with reference TRBV7-6 and TRBJ1-1, the CDR3 gives the full variable domain: GAGVSQSPRYKVTKRGQDVALRCDPISGHVSLYWYRQALGQGPEFLTYFNYEAQQDKSGLPNDRFSAERPEGSISTLTIQRTEQRDSAMYRCASSPRGQVDEAFFGQGTRLTVV.

The chain links TRBV6-5 to TRBJ2-7, with 8 bases matching TRBD1. CDR1 MNHEY and CDR2 SVGAGI come from the germline V gene. The length of the CDR3 is 15 residues. Germline trimming cut 4 bases from V and 6 bases from J; bases unmatched to any gene: 11. The CDR3 region has the DNA TGTGCCAGCAGTTCGGTACCGGGACAGGAGGTCGAGCAGTACTTC. This translates into CASSSVPGQEVEQYF.

This clone has a single count. Distinct nucleotide sequences in the sample also encode this CDR3. The genes are TRBV19 and TRBJ1-1; D not resolved. This CDR3 has 13 residues. Germline loops: CDR1 LNHDA, CDR2 SQIVND (reference sequence). Deletions cut 1 base from V and 5 bases from J, with 8 bases between. As DNA, the CDR3 is TGTGCCAGTAGTATAGGGGTGGGAACTGAAGCTTTCTTT. Protein product: CASSIGVGTEAFF.

V and J are TRBV5-1 and TRBJ2-1, with TRBD2 matching 14 bases. The germline gives CDR1 SGHRS, CDR2 YFSETQ. The V segment lost 4 bases and the J segment 12 bases; nucleotides outside the gene matches: 12. The length of the CDR3 is 16 residues. The CDR3 loop is CASSLLTSGGAEGQFF. CDR3 DNA sequence: TGCGCCAGCAGCCTTTTGACTAGCGGGGGGGCCGAAGGGCAGTTCTTC.

The chain recombines TRBV9 with TRBJ1-2, with D uncertain. V gave up 5 bases and J gave up 0 bases, with 11 bases separating them. CDR3 length: 14 amino acids. The germline V gene has CDR1 SGDLS and CDR2 YYNGEE. CDR3 DNA: TGTGCCAGCAGAGCCAAGGGAACTAACTATGGCTACACCTTC. Its translation: CASRAKGTNYGYTF.

The chain is built from TRBV5-1 and TRBJ2-1; D not certain. CDR3 size: 13 residues. The germline V gene encodes CDR1 SGHRS and CDR2 YFSETQ. The ends were cut back, 0 bases at V and 7 bases at J, with 8 bases in the middle. For the CDR3, the DNA is TGCGCCAGCAGCTTGGCCAGCCTAAATGAGCAGTTCTTC. This codes for CASSLASLNEQFF.

The V and J genes are TRBV10-1 and TRBJ2-3, with 9 positions matching TRBD2. The CDR3 spans 15 residues. The V and J ends lost 3 bases and 0 bases, in that order; junction bases with no gene match: 1. CDR1 WNHNN and CDR2 SYGVQD come from the germline V gene (reference sequence). The CDR3 bases are TGCGCCAGCAGTGAACTAGCGGGTAGCACAGATACGCAGTATTTT. Its translation: CASSELAGSTDTQYF.

The genes are TRBV4-3 and TRBJ1-6; D perhaps matches TRBD1 (5 bases). V was cut by 6 bases and J by 6 bases, with 18 bases left in between. This CDR3 has 16 residues. The germline gives CDR1 LGHNA, CDR2 YSLEER. CDR3 sequence: CASRVDRGASNSPLHF. The CDR3 bases are TGCGCCAGCAGGGTCGATAGGGGCGCAAGTAATTCACCCCTCCACTTT.

The chain employs TRBV6-1 and TRBJ1-1; maybe TRBD1 (6 bases). CDR3 length equals 15 residues. The V end lost 7 bases, the J end lost 5 bases, and 20 bases lay between the germline ends. Germline assignment: CDR1 MNHNS and CDR2 SASEGT. The chain's CDR3 is CASINREARGTEAFF. CDR3 sequence (DNA): TGTGCCAGCATCAACAGGGAGGCAAGGGGGACTGAAGCTTTCTTT.

This clone was counted between two and nine times. The chain recombines TRBV5-1 with TRBJ2-5; D possibly uses TRBD1 or TRBD2 (5 bases each). CDR1 and CDR2 (germline): SGHRS, YFSETQ. The CDR3 extends over 13 amino acids. V lost 4 bases, J lost 5 bases, and 12 bases lay in between. Written as DNA, the CDR3 is TGCGCCAGCAGCCCCGGGACCCTCGAGACCCAGTACTTC. It translates to CASSPGTLETQYF.

The rearrangement links TRBV10-3 to TRBJ2-1; D may correspond to TRBD1 or TRBD2 (7 bases each). Germline V gives CDR1 ENHRY, CDR2 SYGVKD. The V end was cut by 11 bases, the J end by 8 bases, with 28 bases between. The CDR3 sequence is 16 residues long. The CDR3 sequence: CASQGGTGTLAHEQFF. CDR3 nucleotides: TGTGCCTCCCAGGGGGGGACCGGGACTCTAGCCCATGAGCAGTTCTTC.

This clone was counted once. V gene TRBV19 combines with J gene TRBJ1-5; perhaps TRBD1 as D (6 bases). Germline-derived CDR1 and CDR2 are LNHDA and SQIVND (reference sequence). V was trimmed by 8 bases and J by 6 bases, leaving 14 bases between them. CDR3 length: 13 residues. CDR3 residues: CASATQGTQPQHF. In DNA, the CDR3 is TGTGCCAGTGCCACGCAGGGGACTCAGCCCCAGCATTTT.

The CDR3 loop is CASSSGLIFGSYEQYV. In DNA, the CDR3 is TGTGCCAGCAGTTCCGGTCTAATCTTCGGCTCCTACGAGCAGTACGTC. This chain links TRBV6-4 with TRBJ2-7; the D is unclear. There are 16 residues in the CDR3. The germline V gene encodes CDR1 MRHNA and CDR2 SNTAGT. The V end lost 5 bases, the J end lost 0 bases, and 17 bases lay between the germline ends.